The sequence of this TCR beta chain was determined in a study of blood T cell repertoires in COVID-19 (dated by TCRdb to 2018 to 2020). As for the study more broadly: Samples from collaborators originated in the United States, Italy and Spain and spanned both the acute and convalescent phases of COVID-19. The material from the prospective study consisted of cDNA or gDNA derived from T cells, B-cell-depleted T cells, or PBMCs. Subjects who had been exposed to COVID-19, were actively infected with it, or had recovered from it provided the deeply sampled blood TCRbeta repertoires that made up the dataset. The repertoires were made available in a free public database intended to serve as a resource for research on the immune response to SARS-CoV-2. Samples came from the ongoing ImmuneRACE study (first 160 participants) plus 1,254 subjects from 6 global collaborators. The sample metadata nearly always contained a de-identified subject ID, COVID-19 status, age in years and sex. Where HLA class I and class II types were available, the types were taken from metadata supplied by the sample provider, not from assay-based typing. Broader findings and caveats from the paper: The amount of clinical and demographic metadata varied by source and participant and was provided uncurated.

The immunoSEQ Assay, a bias-controlled multiplex PCR, was used to amplify TCRbeta CDR3 regions from genomic DNA. The original methods were these. Nucleated cell counts per sample were estimated from amplification of reference gene primers within the assay. To quantify the absolute abundance of each unique TCRbeta CDR3 rearrangement, sequence reads were collapsed and filtered. For each sample, productive Simpson clonality was calculated by taking the square root of Simpson's diversity index across productive rearrangements. In TCRdb, the immuneACCESS table is reduced to in-frame sequences with V and J assigned. These tables do not hold every clone; where another copy was compared, an unresolved V gene accounts for under half, and the others remain unexplained. The D gene and trimming were derived from the DNA, and the V and J assignments and clone size from that table. Counted in this sample were 140,000 or so clones; around 87% of them appeared once. The top ten constitute less than 6.5% of the sample.

This clone has a single count. Its binding antigen is unknown. No base quality values were provided; no much bigger clone lies one nucleotide off. CDR1 and CDR2, per the germline V gene (reference sequence), are SSHAT and FNYEAQ. From V the trimming removes 3 bases and from J it removes 7 bases, while the gene matches leave 5 bases of the junction unaccounted for. The CDR3 starts with the cysteine, ends with the phenylalanine, and has 14 residues. The retained sequence is limited to the CDR3, 42 bases, with the frame set at the first base. Each collaborating institution followed its own protocols to collect whole blood in K2EDTA tubes. Collaborator samples were shipped for TCRbeta analysis as frozen whole blood, isolated PBMCs, or DNA extracted from either sample type.

The sequence derives from a human donor in a cohort sampled during active COVID-19. The chain is assembled from TRBV7-7 and TRBJ2-2, with 7 bases in between that match TRBD2. Sequenced: peripheral blood. Here is the DNA: TGTGCCAGCAGCTTGGGGGGGACGGACGGGGAGCTGTTTTTT. Translated, this gives CASSLGGTDGELFF.